This TCR beta chain was documented in a study of blood T cell repertoires in COVID-19 (dated by TCRdb to between 2020 and 2021). For the wider study: Samples from collaborators originated in the United States, Italy and Spain and spanned both the acute and convalescent phases of COVID-19. The material from the prospective study consisted of cDNA or gDNA derived from T cells, B-cell-depleted T cells, or PBMCs. The dataset comprised deeply sampled blood TCRbeta repertoires from subjects exposed to, actively infected with, or recovered from COVID-19. The repertoires were released in a freely available public database meant as a resource for research on the immune response to SARS-CoV-2. The samples were drawn from the first 160 participants of the ongoing ImmuneRACE study and from some 1,300 subjects provided by 6 global collaborators. A de-identified subject ID, COVID-19 status, age in years and sex were almost always included in the sample metadata. Where available, HLA class I and class II types were obtained from metadata supplied by the sample provider rather than from assay-based typing.

The immunoSEQ Assay, a bias-controlled multiplex PCR, was used to amplify TCRbeta CDR3 regions from genomic DNA. In the original analysis: Within the assay, amplification of reference gene primers was used to estimate how many nucleated cells each sample contained. To quantify the absolute abundance of each unique TCRbeta CDR3 rearrangement, sequence reads were collapsed and filtered. For each sample, productive Simpson clonality was calculated as the square root of Simpson's diversity index across productive rearrangements. The immuneACCESS repertoire file appears here via TCRdb, limited to in-frame rearrangements. These files lack a portion of the clones; in checked studies, under half of the deficit traces to unresolved V genes, and the cause of the others is not known. The D gene and trimming were derived from the DNA, and the V and J assignments and clone size from that table. The sample table holds some 380,000 clones, of which roughly 86% were seen once. Jointly, the top ten make up around 1.3% of the sample.

Participants in the prospective study were enrolled through a virtual design, were aged roughly 18 to 100 years, and lived in approximately 25 United States geographic areas. Cohort assignment in the prospective study relied on participant-reported clinical history from a screening survey and a study questionnaire. Recovered participants in ImmuneRACE Cohort 3 were defined as having two consecutive negative NP/OP PCR tests, clearance from a healthcare professional, or resolution of symptoms. In the prospective study, mobile phlebotomists collected whole blood, serum and a nasopharyngeal or oropharyngeal swab from each participant. Over a roughly 2-month period, participants in the prospective study had the option of providing additional blood draws and questionnaires. Prospective study blood samples were shipped either frozen or at room temperature before DNA extraction. Here is what the overall study found, with its caveats: Clinical and demographic metadata were provided uncurated, with the amount varying by source and participant.

Comment on this clone: Its antigen is unknown. No much larger clonotype is one base removed from it; base qualities were not supplied.

The germline V end is reduced by 1 base and the J end by 1 base; junction bases left unmatched: 1. CDR1 SGDLS and CDR2 YYNGEE were looked up in the germline V gene. The CDR3 covers 16 residues, taking in both the cysteine and the phenylalanine. Kept here is only the CDR3 DNA, which spans 48 bases and is read in frame from base 1. The sequenced sample consisted of PBMCs or T cells enriched from blood (not recorded which). This TCR was recovered from a man under 40 who had recovered from COVID-19. The chain joins TRBV9 to TRBJ2-3, and 12 bases in between align with TRBD2. In nucleotides, the sequence is TGTGCCAGCAGCGTACTAGCGGGGGGGCGCACAGATACGCAGTATTTT. Translated, it gives CASSVLAGGRTDTQYF.